These T cell receptor beta chains were read from a single sample in a study of blood T cell repertoires in COVID-19. Clones were read by immunoSEQ multiplex PCR, and TCRdb kept only the in-frame ones, dropping some. The sample includes 180,000 or so clones, just under 85% of them seen just once. The sample consisted of peripheral blood. Every receptor here comes from a human donor with acute or convalescent COVID-19. The donor label of this sample is uncertain. CDR3s include the opening cysteine and the closing phenylalanine or tryptophan. The order of the fields is V gene, clone size, J gene, D gene, CDR3 protein, CDR3 DNA. The D gene is left open where the match is weak. A row's size may be missing; if present it is once, few, many or a size class.

TRBV7-9	few	TRBJ2-7	.	CASSRASGFSYEQYF	TGTGCCAGCAGCCGAGCTTCGGGGTTCTCCTACGAGCAGTACTTC
TRBV3-1/TRBV3-2	.	TRBJ2-2	TRBD2	CASSHNPGTSDTGELFF	TGTGCCAGCAGCCATAATCCCGGGACTAGCGACACCGGGGAGCTGTTTTTT
TRBV5-1	few	TRBJ1-3	.	CASSLVQGPGNTIYF	TGCGCCAGCAGCTTGGTGCAGGGGCCTGGAAACACCATATATTTT
TRBV27	few	TRBJ1-6	.	CASSLTGSYNSPLHF	TGTGCCAGCAGTTTAACTGGCTCCTATAATTCACCCCTCCACTTT
TRBV28	.	TRBJ1-4	TRBD1	CASRPGTGLGEKLFF	TGTGCCAGCAGGCCCGGGACAGGGCTGGGTGAAAAACTGTTTTTT
TRBV9	.	TRBJ1-1	TRBD1	CASSKGTGVIEAFF	TGTGCCAGCAGCAAGGGGACAGGGGTAATTGAAGCTTTCTTT
TRBV11-2	.	TRBJ2-7	TRBD2	CASSSLTSGSYEQYF	TGTGCCAGCAGCTCCTTGACTAGCGGGAGCTACGAGCAGTACTTC
TRBV24-1	.	TRBJ1-4	TRBD1	CATSDPGQGSLSEKLFF	TGTGCCACCAGCGACCCGGGACAGGGGTCCTTGAGTGAAAAACTGTTTTTT
TRBV30	.	TRBJ2-5	.	CAWSLTRETQYF	TGTGCCTGGAGTTTAACTAGGGAGACCCAGTACTTC
TRBV2	.	TRBJ1-6	TRBD1	CASSRDRANNSPLHF	TGTGCCAGCAGTAGGGACAGGGCCAATAATTCACCCCTCCACTTT
TRBV6-6	.	TRBJ1-1	TRBD1	CASSSTGGQLNTEAFF	TGTGCCAGCAGCAGTACAGGGGGGCAATTGAACACTGAAGCTTTCTTT
TRBV27	.	TRBJ2-1	TRBD2	CASQRTSGRGSYNEQFF	TGTGCCAGCCAAAGGACTAGCGGGAGGGGCTCCTACAATGAGCAGTTCTTC
TRBV28	.	TRBJ1-1	.	CASSGQMNTEAFF	TGTGCCAGCTCTGGACAGATGAACACTGAAGCTTTCTTT
TRBV7-9	.	TRBJ2-1	.	CASSFAGNSGNEQFF	TGTGCCAGCAGCTTCGCTGGTAACAGTGGCAATGAGCAGTTCTTC
TRBV7-9	.	TRBJ1-2	TRBD1	CASSPRTGDGGYTF	TGTGCCAGCAGCCCAAGAACAGGGGACGGTGGCTACACCTTC
TRBV28	.	TRBJ1-5	.	CATLSLRQPQHF	TGTGCCACCTTATCTCTGAGGCAGCCCCAGCATTTT
TRBV6-5	.	TRBJ2-7	.	CASSPLSRRGYEQYF	TGTGCCAGCAGCCCCTTGAGCAGGAGAGGGTACGAGCAGTACTTC
TRBV29-1	.	TRBJ2-4	.	CSVGAASGKNIQYF	TGCAGCGTTGGGGCCGCGAGTGGAAAGAACATTCAGTACTTC
TRBV4-2	.	TRBJ2-1	TRBD2	CASSPLAGEANEQFF	TGTGCCAGCAGCCCGCTAGCGGGGGAAGCGAATGAGCAGTTCTTC
TRBV18	.	TRBJ1-6	.	CASSLENSPLHF	TGTGCCAGCTCTCTGGAGAATTCACCCCTCCACTTT
TRBV5-6	.	TRBJ2-5	.	CASSLTRQEETQYF	TGTGCCAGCAGCTTGACGCGACAGGAAGAGACCCAGTACTTC
TRBV5-4	.	TRBJ2-3	TRBD2	CASQREGLNTDTQYF	TGTGCCAGCCAGCGGGAGGGCCTCAACACAGATACGCAGTATTTT
TRBV5-1	.	TRBJ1-2	.	CASSLGEQGRYGYTF	TGCGCCAGCAGCTTGGGGGAACAGGGACGGTATGGCTACACCTTC
TRBV5-4	.	TRBJ2-3	TRBD2	CASSLVVGSGSYTQYF	TGTGCCAGCAGCTTGGTTGTAGGTAGCGGGAGTTATACGCAGTATTTT
TRBV18	.	TRBJ2-2	TRBD2	CASSQTSGNTGELFF	TGTGCCAGCTCACAAACTAGCGGGAACACCGGGGAGCTGTTTTTT
TRBV5-6	.	TRBJ1-1	.	CASSARGQSTEAFF	TGTGCCAGCAGCGCGAGAGGACAAAGCACTGAAGCTTTCTTT
TRBV19	.	TRBJ2-7	TRBD1	CASSKGTGAYEQYF	TGTGCCAGTAGTAAGGGGACAGGAGCCTACGAGCAGTACTTC
TRBV30	.	TRBJ1-6	.	CAAARVPIDNSPLHF	TGTGCCGCAGCTCGGGTTCCGATCGATAATTCACCCCTCCACTTT
TRBV5-4	.	TRBJ2-2	.	CASSLSWTGELFF	TGTGCCAGCAGCCTTAGTTGGACCGGGGAGCTGTTTTTT
TRBV2	.	TRBJ1-5	TRBD1	CASRTGTGGNQPQHF	TGTGCCAGCCGGACCGGGACAGGGGGGAACCAGCCCCAGCATTTT
TRBV18	.	TRBJ1-6	.	CASSPSEAGYNSPLHF	TGTGCCAGCTCACCATCCGAGGCCGGGTATAATTCACCCCTCCACTTT
TRBV28	.	TRBJ2-7	.	CASSFVASTAYEQYF	TGTGCCAGCAGTTTTGTGGCTAGCACAGCCTACGAGCAGTACTTC
TRBV9	once	TRBJ2-2	.	CASSVATTRNTGELFF	TGTGCCAGCAGCGTAGCTACGACTAGAAACACCGGGGAGCTGTTTTTT
TRBV6-5	.	TRBJ1-2	.	CASSYSQGTYGYTF	TGTGCCAGCAGTTACTCGCAGGGTACATATGGCTACACCTTC
TRBV5-1	.	TRBJ2-3	.	CASSLAYLDTQYF	TGCGCCAGCAGCTTAGCCTATCTAGATACGCAGTATTTT
TRBV5-5	.	TRBJ2-2	TRBD1	CASSWRGTGGGTGELFF	TGTGCCAGCAGCTGGAGGGGGACAGGGGGCGGCACCGGGGAGCTGTTTTTT
TRBV20-1	.	TRBJ2-7	TRBD1	CSATTGTEQYF	TGCAGTGCTACGACAGGGACCGAGCAGTACTTC
TRBV18	once	TRBJ1-5	.	CASSLVRSGGNQPQHF	TGTGCCAGCTCACTTGTTAGGTCGGGGGGCAATCAGCCCCAGCATTTT
TRBV19	.	TRBJ2-3	TRBD2	CASSIDLFGLAGRDTQYF	TGTGCCAGTAGTATAGATCTATTCGGACTAGCGGGGAGAGATACGCAGTATTTT
TRBV19	.	TRBJ2-7	TRBD1	CASTSGIGTGVREQYF	TGTGCCAGTACCTCTGGAATAGGGACAGGGGTTCGCGAGCAGTACTTC
TRBV5-5	.	TRBJ2-2	TRBD2	CASSAWTSGLTGELFF	TGTGCCAGCAGCGCCTGGACTAGCGGCCTCACCGGGGAGCTGTTTTTT
TRBV19	.	TRBJ1-5	.	CASRVVGGGNQPQHF	TGTGCCAGTAGGGTAGTGGGTGGAGGGAATCAGCCCCAGCATTTT